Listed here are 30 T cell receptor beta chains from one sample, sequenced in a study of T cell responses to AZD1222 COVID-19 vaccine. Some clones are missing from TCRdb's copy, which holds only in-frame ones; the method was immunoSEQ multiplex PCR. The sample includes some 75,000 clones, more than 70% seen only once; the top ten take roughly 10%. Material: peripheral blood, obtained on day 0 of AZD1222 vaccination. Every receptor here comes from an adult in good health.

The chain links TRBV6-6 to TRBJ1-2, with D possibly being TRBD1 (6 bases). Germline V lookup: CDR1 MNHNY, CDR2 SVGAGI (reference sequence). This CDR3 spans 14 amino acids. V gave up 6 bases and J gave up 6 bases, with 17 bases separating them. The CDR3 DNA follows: TGTGCCAGCAGCAACTCCGGGACATGGGATGGCTACACCTTC. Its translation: CASSNSGTWDGYTF.

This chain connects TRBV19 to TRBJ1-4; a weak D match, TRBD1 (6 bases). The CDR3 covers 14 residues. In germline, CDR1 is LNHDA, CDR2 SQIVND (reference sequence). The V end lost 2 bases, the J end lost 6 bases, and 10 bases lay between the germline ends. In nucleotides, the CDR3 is TGTGCCAGTAGTATACTGGGACAACATGAAAAACTGTTTTTT. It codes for CASSILGQHEKLFF.

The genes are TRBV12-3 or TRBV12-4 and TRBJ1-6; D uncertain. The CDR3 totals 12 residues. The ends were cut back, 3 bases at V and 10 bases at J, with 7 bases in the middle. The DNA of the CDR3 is TGTGCCAGCAGTTTTTATCTATCACCCCTCCACTTT. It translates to CASSFYLSPLHF.

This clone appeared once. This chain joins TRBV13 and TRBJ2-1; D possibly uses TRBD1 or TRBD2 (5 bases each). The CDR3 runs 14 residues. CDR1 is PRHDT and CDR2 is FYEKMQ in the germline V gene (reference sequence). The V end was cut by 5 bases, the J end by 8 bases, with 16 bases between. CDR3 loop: CASSLRRGVDEQFF. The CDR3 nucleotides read TGTGCCAGCAGCCTCCGTCGGGGCGTCGATGAGCAGTTCTTC.

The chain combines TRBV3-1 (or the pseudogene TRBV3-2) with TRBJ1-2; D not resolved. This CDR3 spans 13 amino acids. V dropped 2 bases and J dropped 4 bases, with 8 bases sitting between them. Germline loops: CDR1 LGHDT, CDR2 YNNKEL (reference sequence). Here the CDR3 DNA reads TGTGCCAGCAGCCAAAGCAGGACCTATGGCTACACCTTC. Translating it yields CASSQSRTYGYTF.

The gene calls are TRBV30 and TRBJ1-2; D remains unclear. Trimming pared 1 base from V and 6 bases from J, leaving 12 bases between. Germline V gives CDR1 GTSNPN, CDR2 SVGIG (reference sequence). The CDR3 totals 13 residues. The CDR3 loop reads CAWSEYREHGYTF. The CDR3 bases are TGTGCCTGGAGTGAATACAGAGAACATGGCTACACCTTC.

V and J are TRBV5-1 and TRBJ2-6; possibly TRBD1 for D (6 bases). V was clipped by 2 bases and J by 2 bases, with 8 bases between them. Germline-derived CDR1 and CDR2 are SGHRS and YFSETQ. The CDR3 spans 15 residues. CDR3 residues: CASSLGGAGANVLTF. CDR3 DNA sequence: TGCGCCAGCAGCTTAGGGGGTGCTGGGGCCAACGTCCTGACTTTC.

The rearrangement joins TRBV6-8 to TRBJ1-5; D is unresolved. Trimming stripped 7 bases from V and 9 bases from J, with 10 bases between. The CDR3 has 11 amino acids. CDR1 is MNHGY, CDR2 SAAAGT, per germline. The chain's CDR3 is CASISPGPQHF. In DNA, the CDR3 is TGTGCCAGCATCAGTCCTGGGCCCCAGCATTTT.

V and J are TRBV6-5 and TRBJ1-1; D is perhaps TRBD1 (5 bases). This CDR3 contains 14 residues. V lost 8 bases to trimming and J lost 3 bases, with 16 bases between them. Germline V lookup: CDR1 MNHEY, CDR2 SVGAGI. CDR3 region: CASSWGGYDTEAFF. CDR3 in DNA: TGTGCCAGCTCATGGGGGGGTTATGACACTGAAGCTTTCTTT.

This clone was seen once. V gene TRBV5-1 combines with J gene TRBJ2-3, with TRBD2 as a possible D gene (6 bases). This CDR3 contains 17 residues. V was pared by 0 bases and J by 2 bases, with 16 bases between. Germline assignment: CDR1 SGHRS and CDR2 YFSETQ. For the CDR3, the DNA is TGCGCCAGCAGCTTGGGTCGGAGTGGGGGGAACACAGATACGCAGTATTTT. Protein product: CASSLGRSGGNTDTQYF.

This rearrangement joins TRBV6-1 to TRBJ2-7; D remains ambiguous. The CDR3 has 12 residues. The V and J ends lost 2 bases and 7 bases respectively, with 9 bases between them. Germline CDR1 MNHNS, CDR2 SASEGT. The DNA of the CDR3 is TGTGCCAGCAGTGAACACCCATCTGAGCAGTACTTC. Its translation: CASSEHPSEQYF.

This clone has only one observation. DNA for the CDR3: TGTGCCAGCAGCTTAGCCCCTAGGAGGAGGGGGGCCAACGGGGAGCTGTTTTTT. As protein: CASSLAPRRRGANGELFF. The gene calls are TRBV7-9 and TRBJ2-2, with D perhaps being TRBD1 or TRBD2 (6 bases each). Germline V lookup: CDR1 SEHNR, CDR2 FQNEAQ (reference sequence). CDR3 length: 18 residues. V was cut by 0 bases and J by 7 bases, with 21 bases left in between.

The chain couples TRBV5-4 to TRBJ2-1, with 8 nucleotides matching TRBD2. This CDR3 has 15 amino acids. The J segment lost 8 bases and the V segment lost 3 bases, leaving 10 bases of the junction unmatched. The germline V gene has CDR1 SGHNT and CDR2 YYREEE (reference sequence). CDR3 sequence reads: CASSSGTRGGDEQFF. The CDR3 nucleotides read TGTGCCAGCAGCTCCGGGACTAGGGGGGGAGATGAGCAGTTCTTC.

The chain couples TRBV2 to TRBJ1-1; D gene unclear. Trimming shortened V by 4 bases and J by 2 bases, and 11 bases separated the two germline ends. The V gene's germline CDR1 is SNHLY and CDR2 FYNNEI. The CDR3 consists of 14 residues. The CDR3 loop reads CASSGNTFNTEAFF. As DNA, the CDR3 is TGTGCCAGCAGTGGAAACACATTCAACACTGAAGCTTTCTTT. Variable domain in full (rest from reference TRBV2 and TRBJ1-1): EPEVTQTPSHQVTQMGQEVILRCVPISNHLYFYWYRQILGQKVEFLVSFYNNEISEKSEIFDDQFSVERPDGSNFTLKIRSTKLEDSAMYFCASSGNTFNTEAFFGQGTRLTVV.

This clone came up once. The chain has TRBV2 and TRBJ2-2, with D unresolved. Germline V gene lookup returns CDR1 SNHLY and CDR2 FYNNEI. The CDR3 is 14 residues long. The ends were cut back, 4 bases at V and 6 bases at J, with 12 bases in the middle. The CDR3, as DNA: TGTGCCAGCAGTGTATGGGGTAGGGCCGGGGAGCTGTTTTTT. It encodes CASSVWGRAGELFF.

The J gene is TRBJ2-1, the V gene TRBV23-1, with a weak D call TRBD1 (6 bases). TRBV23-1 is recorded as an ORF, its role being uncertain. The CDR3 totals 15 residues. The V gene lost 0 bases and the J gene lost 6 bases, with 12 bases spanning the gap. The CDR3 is CASSQSRGFANEQFF. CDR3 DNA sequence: TGCGCCAGCAGTCAATCCAGGGGATTCGCCAATGAGCAGTTCTTC.

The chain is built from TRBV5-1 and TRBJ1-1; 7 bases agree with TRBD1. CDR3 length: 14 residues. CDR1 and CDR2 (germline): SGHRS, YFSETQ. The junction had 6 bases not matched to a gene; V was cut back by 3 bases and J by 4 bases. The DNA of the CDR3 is TGCGCCAGCAGCTCACAGGGGAAGGGCACTGAAGCTTTCTTT. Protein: CASSSQGKGTEAFF. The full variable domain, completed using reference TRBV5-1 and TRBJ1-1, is KAGVTQTPRYLIKTRGQQVTLSCSPISGHRSVSWYQQTPGQGLQFLFEYFSETQRNKGNFPGRFSGRQFSNSRSEMNVSTLELGDSALYLCASSSQGKGTEAFFGQGTRLTVV.

The CDR3 DNA sequence: TGTGCCAGCAGCTTATTGCAGACTAGACAAGAGACCCAGTACTTC. Protein product: CASSLLQTRQETQYF. V is TRBV7-2 and J is TRBJ2-5; maybe TRBD2 (6 bases). This CDR3 has 15 amino acids. Germline CDR1 SGHTA, CDR2 FQGNSA. Trimming removed 2 bases at V and 2 bases at J, with 12 bases between.

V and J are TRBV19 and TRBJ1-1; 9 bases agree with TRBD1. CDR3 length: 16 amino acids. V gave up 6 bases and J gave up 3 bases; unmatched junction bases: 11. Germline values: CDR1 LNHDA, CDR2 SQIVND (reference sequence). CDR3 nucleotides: TGTGCCAGTAGATACCGCGGACAGGGGCGGGACACTGAAGCTTTCTTT. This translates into CASRYRGQGRDTEAFF.

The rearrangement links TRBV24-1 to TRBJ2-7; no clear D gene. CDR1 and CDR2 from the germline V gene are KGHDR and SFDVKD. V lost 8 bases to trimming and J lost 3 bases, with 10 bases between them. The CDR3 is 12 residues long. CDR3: CATNLGSYEQYF. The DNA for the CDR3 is TGTGCCACCAACCTGGGAAGCTACGAGCAGTACTTC.

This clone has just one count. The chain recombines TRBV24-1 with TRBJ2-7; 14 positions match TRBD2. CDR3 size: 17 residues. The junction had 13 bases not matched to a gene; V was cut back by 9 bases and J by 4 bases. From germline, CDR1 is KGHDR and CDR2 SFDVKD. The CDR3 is CATEGRTSGRLEYEQYF. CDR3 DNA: TGTGCCACCGAGGGCCGGACTAGCGGGAGGTTAGAGTACGAGCAGTACTTC.

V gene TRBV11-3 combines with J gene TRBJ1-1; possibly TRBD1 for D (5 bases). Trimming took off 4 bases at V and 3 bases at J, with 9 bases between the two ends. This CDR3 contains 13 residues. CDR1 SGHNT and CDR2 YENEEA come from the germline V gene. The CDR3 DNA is TGTGCCAGCAGCTCTGACAGATACACTGAAGCTTTCTTT. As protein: CASSSDRYTEAFF.

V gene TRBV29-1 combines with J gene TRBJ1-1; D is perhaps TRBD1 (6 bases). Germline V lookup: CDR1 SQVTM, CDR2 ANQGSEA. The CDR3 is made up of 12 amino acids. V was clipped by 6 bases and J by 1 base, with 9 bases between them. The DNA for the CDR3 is TGCAGCGTCCGAGGGGGGAACACTGAAGCTTTCTTT. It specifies CSVRGGNTEAFF.

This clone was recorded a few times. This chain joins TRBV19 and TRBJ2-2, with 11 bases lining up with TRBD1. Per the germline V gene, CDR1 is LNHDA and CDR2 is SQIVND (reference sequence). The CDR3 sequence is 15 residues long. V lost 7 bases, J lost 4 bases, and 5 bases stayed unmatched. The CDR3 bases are TGTGCCAGTATCACCGGGACAGGGGGCACCGGGGAGCTGTTTTTT. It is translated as CASITGTGGTGELFF.

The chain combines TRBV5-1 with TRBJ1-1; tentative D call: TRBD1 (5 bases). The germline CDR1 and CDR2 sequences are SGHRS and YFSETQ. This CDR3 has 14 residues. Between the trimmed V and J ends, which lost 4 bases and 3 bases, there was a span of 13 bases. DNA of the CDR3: TGCGCCAGCAGCCGAGAAGGGGCTGACACTGAAGCTTTCTTT. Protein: CASSREGADTEAFF. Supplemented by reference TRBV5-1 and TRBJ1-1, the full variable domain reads KAGVTQTPRYLIKTRGQQVTLSCSPISGHRSVSWYQQTPGQGLQFLFEYFSETQRNKGNFPGRFSGRQFSNSRSEMNVSTLELGDSALYLCASSREGADTEAFFGQGTRLTVV.

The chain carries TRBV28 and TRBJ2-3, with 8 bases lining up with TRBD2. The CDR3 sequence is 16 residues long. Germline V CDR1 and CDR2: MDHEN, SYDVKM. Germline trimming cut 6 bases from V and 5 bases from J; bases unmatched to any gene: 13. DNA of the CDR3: TGTGCCAGCAGCTCCCCCGGGGGACTAGGAAGAGATACGCAGTATTTT. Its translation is CASSSPGGLGRDTQYF.

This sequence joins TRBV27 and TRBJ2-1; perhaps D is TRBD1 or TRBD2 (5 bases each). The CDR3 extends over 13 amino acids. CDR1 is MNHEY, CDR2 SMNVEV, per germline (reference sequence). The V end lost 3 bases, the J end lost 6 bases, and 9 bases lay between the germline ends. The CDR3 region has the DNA TGTGCCAGCAGTTTGTCGGGGCGCAATGAGCAGTTCTTC. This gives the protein CASSLSGRNEQFF.

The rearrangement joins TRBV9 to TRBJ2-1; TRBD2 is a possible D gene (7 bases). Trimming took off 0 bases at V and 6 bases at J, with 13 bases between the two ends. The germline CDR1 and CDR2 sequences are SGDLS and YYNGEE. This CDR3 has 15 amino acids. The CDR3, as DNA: TGTGCCAGCAGCGTAGGTGGCGGGGGCTTCAATGAGCAGTTCTTC. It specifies CASSVGGGGFNEQFF.

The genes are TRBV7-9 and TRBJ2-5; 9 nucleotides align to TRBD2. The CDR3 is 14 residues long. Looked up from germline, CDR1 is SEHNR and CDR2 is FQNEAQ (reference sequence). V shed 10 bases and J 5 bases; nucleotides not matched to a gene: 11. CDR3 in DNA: TGTGCCACGGGTCTCGCTAGCGGGGCGGAGACCCAGTACTTC. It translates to CATGLASGAETQYF.

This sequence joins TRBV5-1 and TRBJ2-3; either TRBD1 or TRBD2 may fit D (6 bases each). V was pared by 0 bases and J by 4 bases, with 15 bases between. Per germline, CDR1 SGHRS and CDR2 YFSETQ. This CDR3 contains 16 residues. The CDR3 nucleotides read TGCGCCAGCAGCTTGGAAGGGGGAGGAGAGGCAGATACGCAGTATTTT. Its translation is CASSLEGGGEADTQYF.